Listed below are T cell receptor beta chains from one sample, sequenced in a study of T cell repertoires in cytomegalovirus infection. TCRdb called the reads again in MiXCR, with one record for every CDR3 protein. This sample has around 530,000 distinct CDR3 sequences, with more than 25% found just once. The sample comprised PBMCs. The source is a human donor in good health (CMV status not recorded). Some clones in this sample may be carry-over from other donors' samples. Both conserved end residues are part of each CDR3. Fields, in order: J gene, V gene, clone size, D gene, CDR3 protein, CDR3 DNA. D genes are given only for firm matches. Only some rows state a clone size, as once, few, many or a class for expanded clones.

j_gene: TRBJ1-4
v_gene: TRBV11-2
abundance: .
d_gene: .
CDR3aa: CASSLNRVRPNEKLFF
CDR3nt: TGTGCCAGCAGCTTAAACAGGGTTAGGCCTAATGAAAAACTGTTTTTT

j_gene: TRBJ2-7
v_gene: TRBV28
abundance: few
d_gene: .
CDR3aa: CASSLSGLRMREQYF
CDR3nt: TGTGCCAGCAGTTTATCTGGTTTGAGGATGCGGGAGCAGTACTTC

j_gene: TRBJ2-2
v_gene: TRBV19
abundance: .
d_gene: .
CDR3aa: CASSIGSGVNTGELFF
CDR3nt: TGTGCCAGTAGTATAGGGTCCGGGGTGAACACCGGGGAGCTGTTTTTT

j_gene: TRBJ1-4
v_gene: TRBV5-1
abundance: .
d_gene: .
CDR3aa: CASTTSGATNEKLFF
CDR3nt: TGCGCCAGCACCACTTCAGGCGCCACTAATGAAAAACTGTTTTTT

j_gene: TRBJ1-2
v_gene: TRBV20-1
abundance: .
d_gene: .
CDR3aa: CSARAPRGEVHGYTF
CDR3nt: TGCAGTGCTAGAGCTCCGCGTGGGGAAGTGCATGGCTACACCTTC

j_gene: TRBJ2-5
v_gene: TRBV20-1
abundance: few
d_gene: .
CDR3aa: CSAVGIQETQYF
CDR3nt: TGCAGTGCCGTGGGAATCCAAGAGACCCAGTACTTC

j_gene: TRBJ2-5
v_gene: TRBV7-2
abundance: many
d_gene: .
CDR3aa: CASSLDALQETQYF
CDR3nt: TGTGCCAGCAGCTTAGATGCGTTGCAAGAGACCCAGTACTTC

j_gene: TRBJ2-5
v_gene: TRBV12-3/TRBV12-4
abundance: .
d_gene: TRBD1
CDR3aa: CASRRTGGETQYF
CDR3nt: TGTGCCAGCAGACGAACAGGGGGAGAGACCCAGTACTTC

j_gene: TRBJ2-2
v_gene: TRBV7-3
abundance: .
d_gene: .
CDR3aa: CASSLPRGGSGELFF
CDR3nt: TGTGCCAGCAGCCTTCCCAGGGGCGGATCCGGGGAGCTGTTTTTT

j_gene: TRBJ1-2
v_gene: TRBV19
abundance: few
d_gene: TRBD1
CDR3aa: CASSITGGSWGYTF
CDR3nt: TGTGCCAGTAGTATAACAGGGGGGTCTTGGGGCTACACCTTC

j_gene: TRBJ2-1
v_gene: TRBV7-9
abundance: .
d_gene: TRBD2
CDR3aa: CASSLASSGPYNEQFF
CDR3nt: TGTGCCAGCAGCTTAGCCTCTAGCGGCCCTTACAATGAGCAGTTCTTC

j_gene: TRBJ1-4
v_gene: TRBV7-9
abundance: .
d_gene: .
CDR3aa: CASSLYGANEKLFF
CDR3nt: TGTGCCAGCAGCTTATATGGGGCGAATGAAAAACTGTTTTTT

j_gene: TRBJ2-5
v_gene: TRBV7-8
abundance: .
d_gene: .
CDR3aa: CASSSETGEGETQYF
CDR3nt: TGTGCCAGCAGCTCAGAAACAGGGGAGGGAGAGACCCAGTACTTC

j_gene: TRBJ1-1
v_gene: TRBV7-6
abundance: many
d_gene: TRBD1
CDR3aa: CASSLQGANTEAFF
CDR3nt: TGTGCCAGCAGCTTGCAGGGGGCGAACACTGAAGCTTTCTTT

j_gene: TRBJ2-1
v_gene: TRBV5-6
abundance: .
d_gene: .
CDR3aa: CASSLMASSYNEQFF
CDR3nt: TGTGCCAGCAGCTTGATGGCTAGTTCTTACAATGAGCAGTTCTTC

j_gene: TRBJ2-2
v_gene: TRBV6-2/TRBV6-3
abundance: .
d_gene: TRBD2
CDR3aa: CASSYARLAGGSTGELFF
CDR3nt: TGTGCCAGCAGTTACGCCAGACTAGCGGGAGGAAGCACCGGGGAGCTGTTTTTT

j_gene: TRBJ2-1
v_gene: TRBV7-3
abundance: few
d_gene: TRBD2
CDR3aa: CASSSSGRGGGEQFF
CDR3nt: TGTGCCAGCAGCTCCAGCGGGAGAGGCGGTGGCGAGCAGTTCTTC

j_gene: TRBJ1-2
v_gene: TRBV7-9
abundance: many
d_gene: .
CDR3aa: CASSLSGDSGYGYTF
CDR3nt: TGTGCCAGCAGCTTATCGGGGGATTCGGGTTATGGCTACACCTTC

j_gene: TRBJ1-1
v_gene: TRBV29-1
abundance: .
d_gene: .
CDR3aa: CSVRPGITEAFF
CDR3nt: TGCAGCGTCCGACCGGGGATAACTGAAGCTTTCTTT

j_gene: TRBJ2-1
v_gene: TRBV24-1
abundance: .
d_gene: .
CDR3aa: CATSDTAVYNEQFF
CDR3nt: TGTGCCACCAGTGATACGGCGGTCTACAATGAGCAGTTCTTC

j_gene: TRBJ2-5
v_gene: TRBV9
abundance: .
d_gene: .
CDR3aa: CASSVLATENSGHPRETQYF
CDR3nt: TGTGCCAGCAGCGTCTTAGCTACGGAGAATTCGGGACACCCTCGAGAGACCCAGTACTTC

j_gene: TRBJ2-7
v_gene: TRBV7-7
abundance: .
d_gene: TRBD2
CDR3aa: CASSRGSAGEQYF
CDR3nt: TGTGCCAGCAGCCGCGGGAGTGCGGGCGAGCAGTACTTC

j_gene: TRBJ1-6
v_gene: TRBV5-4
abundance: few
d_gene: .
CDR3aa: CASRTESGWWSSPLHF
CDR3nt: TGTGCCAGCAGGACCGAATCAGGGTGGTGGAGTTCACCCCTCCACTTT

j_gene: TRBJ1-3
v_gene: TRBV7-9
abundance: .
d_gene: .
CDR3aa: CASSRQVLSGNTIYF
CDR3nt: TGTGCCAGCAGCCGCCAGGTACTCTCTGGAAACACCATATATTTT

j_gene: TRBJ2-7
v_gene: TRBV12-3/TRBV12-4
abundance: few
d_gene: TRBD1
CDR3aa: CASSLDRISDEQYF
CDR3nt: TGTGCCAGCAGTTTGGACAGGATCTCCGACGAGCAGTACTTC

j_gene: TRBJ2-7
v_gene: TRBV6-5
abundance: .
d_gene: TRBD2
CDR3aa: CASSYRGLAAVNPYEQYF
CDR3nt: TGTGCCAGCAGTTACCGGGGACTAGCGGCAGTGAACCCCTACGAGCAGTACTTC

j_gene: TRBJ2-1
v_gene: TRBV7-6
abundance: many
d_gene: TRBD1
CDR3aa: CASSLGQGLGNEQFF
CDR3nt: TGTGCCAGCAGCCTGGGACAGGGCCTGGGGAATGAGCAGTTCTTC

j_gene: TRBJ2-7
v_gene: TRBV5-4
abundance: once
d_gene: .
CDR3aa: CASSPDSRLEQYF
CDR3nt: TGTGCCAGCAGCCCGGACAGCCGTCTCGAGCAGTACTTC

j_gene: TRBJ1-1
v_gene: TRBV7-9
abundance: .
d_gene: TRBD1
CDR3aa: CASSLGVGQGEAFF
CDR3nt: TGTGCCAGCAGCTTAGGCGTAGGACAGGGAGAAGCTTTCTTT

j_gene: TRBJ1-1
v_gene: TRBV18
abundance: .
d_gene: .
CDR3aa: CASSPPVGGGTEAFF
CDR3nt: TGTGCCAGCTCACCACCGGTGGGGGGAGGCACTGAAGCTTTCTTT

j_gene: TRBJ1-2
v_gene: TRBV28
abundance: few
d_gene: .
CDR3aa: CASGNSDGPVNGYTF
CDR3nt: TGTGCCAGCGGTAATAGTGACGGACCAGTTAATGGCTACACCTTC

j_gene: TRBJ2-7
v_gene: TRBV7-8
abundance: .
d_gene: .
CDR3aa: CASSFKGVLSSYEQYF
CDR3nt: TGTGCCAGCAGTTTCAAGGGGGTGCTTAGCTCCTACGAGCAGTACTTC

j_gene: TRBJ2-1
v_gene: TRBV4-1
abundance: few
d_gene: TRBD2
CDR3aa: CASSQKKESGSSYNEQFF
CDR3nt: TGCGCCAGCAGCCAAAAAAAAGAAAGCGGGAGCTCCTACAATGAGCAGTTCTTC

j_gene: TRBJ2-1
v_gene: TRBV28
abundance: many
d_gene: TRBD2
CDR3aa: CASSTGTSGKNEQFF
CDR3nt: TGTGCCAGCAGTACCGGGACTAGCGGGAAGAATGAGCAGTTCTTC

j_gene: TRBJ1-1
v_gene: TRBV29-1
abundance: .
d_gene: .
CDR3aa: CSVELRQMNTEAFF
CDR3nt: TGCAGCGTTGAATTAAGGCAGATGAACACTGAAGCTTTCTTT

j_gene: TRBJ1-3
v_gene: TRBV12-3/TRBV12-4
abundance: .
d_gene: .
CDR3aa: CATGDGRGGNTIYF
CDR3nt: TGTGCCACCGGGGACGGCAGAGGTGGAAACACCATATATTTT

j_gene: TRBJ2-3
v_gene: TRBV6-5
abundance: .
d_gene: .
CDR3aa: CASSPKIGDTQYF
CDR3nt: TGTGCCAGCAGCCCCAAAATTGGTGATACGCAGTATTTT

j_gene: TRBJ1-1
v_gene: TRBV6-2/TRBV6-3
abundance: .
d_gene: .
CDR3aa: CASSSTGDQGNRAFF
CDR3nt: TGTGCCAGCAGTTCCACTGGGGACCAGGGAAATCGTGCTTTCTTT

j_gene: TRBJ2-1
v_gene: TRBV11-2
abundance: many
d_gene: .
CDR3aa: CASSFQIRDEQFF
CDR3nt: TGTGCCAGCAGCTTCCAGATTCGCGATGAGCAGTTCTTC

j_gene: TRBJ2-4
v_gene: TRBV6-8
abundance: .
d_gene: .
CDR3aa: CASSSSGLAKNIQYF
CDR3nt: TGTGCCAGCAGTTCCTCCGGACTAGCCAAAAACATTCAGTACTTC

j_gene: TRBJ2-2
v_gene: TRBV7-2
abundance: .
d_gene: .
CDR3aa: CASSLGPGSGELFF
CDR3nt: TGTGCCAGCAGCTTAGGGCCAGGGTCCGGGGAGCTGTTTTTT

j_gene: TRBJ1-2
v_gene: TRBV27
abundance: few
d_gene: .
CDR3aa: CASSLSAGGLYGYTF
CDR3nt: TGTGCCAGCAGTTTATCGGCGGGGGGCCTCTATGGCTACACCTTC

j_gene: TRBJ1-1
v_gene: TRBV6-5
abundance: few
d_gene: .
CDR3aa: CASSTPGQNTEAFF
CDR3nt: TGTGCCAGCAGTACTCCGGGACAGAACACTGAAGCTTTCTTT

j_gene: TRBJ2-6
v_gene: TRBV29-1
abundance: .
d_gene: .
CDR3aa: CSVEDGWAGANVLTF
CDR3nt: TGCAGCGTTGAGGACGGCTGGGCTGGGGCCAACGTCCTGACTTTC

j_gene: TRBJ1-1
v_gene: TRBV19
abundance: .
d_gene: TRBD1
CDR3aa: CASRSFGTGFDTEAFF
CDR3nt: TGTGCCAGTAGATCCTTTGGGACAGGGTTTGACACTGAAGCTTTCTTT

j_gene: TRBJ1-5
v_gene: TRBV27
abundance: .
d_gene: .
CDR3aa: CASRARGVLQPQHF
CDR3nt: TGTGCCAGCAGGGCGAGAGGGGTCCTTCAGCCCCAGCATTTT

j_gene: TRBJ1-1
v_gene: TRBV4-1
abundance: .
d_gene: TRBD1
CDR3aa: CASSQVHTGTGNTEAFF
CDR3nt: TGCGCCAGCAGCCAAGTTCATACCGGGACAGGAAACACTGAAGCTTTCTTT

j_gene: TRBJ1-5
v_gene: TRBV7-6
abundance: few
d_gene: .
CDR3aa: CASSPGTLVEPQHF
CDR3nt: TGTGCCAGCAGCCCCGGGACACTCGTAGAGCCCCAGCATTTT

j_gene: TRBJ2-7
v_gene: TRBV7-2
abundance: many
d_gene: TRBD2
CDR3aa: CASSFGGRAGEQYF
CDR3nt: TGTGCCAGCAGCTTTGGTGGGAGGGCCGGCGAGCAGTACTTC

j_gene: TRBJ2-1
v_gene: TRBV19
abundance: .
d_gene: TRBD1
CDR3aa: CASGQASSYNEQFF
CDR3nt: TGTGCCAGTGGACAGGCGAGCTCCTACAATGAGCAGTTCTTC

j_gene: TRBJ1-5
v_gene: TRBV2
abundance: .
d_gene: .
CDR3aa: CASSDPGRTVGQPQHF
CDR3nt: TGTGCCAGCAGTGATCCCGGTCGGACAGTCGGTCAGCCCCAGCATTTT